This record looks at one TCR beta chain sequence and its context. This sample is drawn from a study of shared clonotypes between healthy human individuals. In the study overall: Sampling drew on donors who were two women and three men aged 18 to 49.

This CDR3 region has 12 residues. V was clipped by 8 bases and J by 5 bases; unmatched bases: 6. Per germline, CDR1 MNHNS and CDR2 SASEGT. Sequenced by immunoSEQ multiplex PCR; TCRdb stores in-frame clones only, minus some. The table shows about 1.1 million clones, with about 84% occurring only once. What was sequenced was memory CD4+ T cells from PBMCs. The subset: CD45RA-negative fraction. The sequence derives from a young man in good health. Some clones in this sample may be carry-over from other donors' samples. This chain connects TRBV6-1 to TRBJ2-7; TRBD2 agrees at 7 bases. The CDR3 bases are TGTGCCAGCCGACAGCGGGGAGACGAGCAGTACTTC. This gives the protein CASRQRGDEQYF.